The 27 T cell receptor beta chains presented below share a single source sample, sequenced in a study of cytomegalovirus exposure and HLA in healthy donors. Generated by immunoSEQ multiplex PCR, the TCRdb table keeps only in-frame clones and is missing some. The repertoire holds about 130,000 clones, with 80% to 90% as singletons. Specimen: PBMCs. The receptors were gathered from a woman aged 18-29 years in good health and CMV-seronegative.

The chain has TRBV27 and TRBJ1-5, with 9 bases identical to TRBD1. The CDR3 length is 15 residues. From germline, CDR1 is MNHEY and CDR2 SMNVEV (reference sequence). Germline trimming cut 6 bases from V and 2 bases from J; bases unmatched to any gene: 5. The CDR3 spells CASSRGQGGNQPQHF. CDR3 bases: TGTGCCAGCAGCCGGGGACAGGGTGGCAATCAGCCCCAGCATTTT.

This clone was recorded a few times. The CDR3 DNA sequence: TGTGCCAGTAGTATTCCTAGGGCGGGATTCGATCAGCCCCAGCATTTT. Translated, it gives CASSIPRAGFDQPQHF. This chain joins TRBV19 and TRBJ1-5; D gene unclear. The CDR3 extends over 16 amino acids. The V end was cut by 3 bases, the J end by 5 bases, with 17 bases between. Germline lookup yields CDR1 LNHDA and CDR2 SQIVND (reference sequence).

The rearrangement joins TRBV6-5 to TRBJ2-7, with 7 bases lining up with TRBD1. CDR1 and CDR2 from the germline V gene are MNHEY and SVGAGI. J gave up 12 bases and V 4 bases, and 12 bases lay outside the gene matches. The CDR3 has 13 residues. The CDR3 coding sequence is TGTGCCAGCAGTTCGAGCGACAGGGTAGGGGCGTACTTC. Translated, it gives CASSSSDRVGAYF.

This rearrangement joins TRBV5-1 to TRBJ1-1, with a possible D match to TRBD1 (5 bases). CDR3 length: 14 amino acids. Germline V lookup: CDR1 SGHRS, CDR2 YFSETQ. V was pared by 0 bases and J by 6 bases, with 12 bases between. The CDR3 protein is CASSLAGGLSEAFF. In nucleotides, the CDR3 is TGCGCCAGCAGCTTGGCCGGGGGTCTCTCTGAAGCTTTCTTT.

This clone has only one observation. This rearrangement joins TRBV5-4 to TRBJ2-1; maybe TRBD1 (5 bases). This CDR3 has 16 amino acids. With 0 bases removed from V and 0 bases from J, the gap between germline ends came to 10 bases. The V gene's germline CDR1 is SGHNT and CDR2 YYREEE (reference sequence). The CDR3 protein is CASSLDGAYSYNEQFF. In DNA form, the CDR3 reads TGTGCCAGCAGCTTGGATGGGGCCTACTCCTACAATGAGCAGTTCTTC.

There are a few counts of this clone. The chain couples TRBV28 to TRBJ2-5, with 8 positions matching TRBD2. The V segment lost 6 bases and the J segment 5 bases; nucleotides outside the gene matches: 8. This CDR3 spans 14 amino acids. CDR1 MDHEN and CDR2 SYDVKM come from the germline V gene. The CDR3: CASSPSGRWETQYF. CDR3 nucleotide sequence: TGTGCCAGCAGCCCCAGCGGGAGATGGGAGACCCAGTACTTC.

This clone was seen just once. The V gene is TRBV6-5, the J gene TRBJ2-7; D call uncertain. V gave up 2 bases and J gave up 0 bases, with 8 bases separating them. This CDR3 is built from 14 residues. The germline gives CDR1 MNHEY, CDR2 SVGAGI. This CDR3 reads CASSYSAYSYEQYF. The CDR3 DNA reads as TGTGCCAGCAGTTACAGCGCTTACTCCTACGAGCAGTACTTC.

This chain connects TRBV18 to TRBJ1-1, with D uncertain. Looked up from germline, CDR1 is KGHSH and CDR2 is LQKENI. Trimming cost V 5 bases and J 2 bases, with 6 bases left between them. The CDR3 spans 12 residues. The CDR3 reads CASSEINTEAFF. The CDR3 DNA follows: TGTGCCAGCTCAGAGATCAACACTGAAGCTTTCTTT.

The chain combines TRBV5-1 with TRBJ2-1; 11 bases agree with TRBD2. This CDR3 has 14 amino acids. After removal of 4 bases from V and 6 bases from J, the junction contained 3 bases not matched to a gene. The germline gives CDR1 SGHRS, CDR2 YFSETQ. CDR3 sequence: CASSTGTSGNEQFF. CDR3 sequence (DNA): TGCGCCAGCAGCACAGGGACTAGCGGCAATGAGCAGTTCTTC.

This rearrangement joins TRBV2 to TRBJ1-5; weak D call: TRBD1 (5 bases). The CDR3 is made up of 17 amino acids. Germline V gene data show CDR1 as SNHLY and CDR2 as FYNNEI. V was cut by 6 bases and J by 0 bases, with 18 bases left in between. CDR3 residues: CASSGGSGGHSNQPQHF. The CDR3 DNA follows: TGTGCCAGCAGCGGGGGATCAGGTGGACATAGCAATCAGCCCCAGCATTTT.

The chain is built from TRBV9 and TRBJ2-5, with 8 bases that match TRBD2. The germline CDR1 and CDR2 sequences are SGDLS and YYNGEE. V shed 4 bases and J 5 bases; nucleotides not matched to a gene: 13. This CDR3 contains 16 residues. CDR3 DNA: TGTGCCAGCAGCACGGGGGGGTCCAAATCTGGGGAGACCCAGTACTTC. It yields the protein CASSTGGSKSGETQYF.

This sequence joins TRBV7-8 and TRBJ2-2, with a weak D call TRBD1 (6 bases). Trimming removed 1 base at V and 5 bases at J, with 17 bases between. The CDR3 spans 17 residues. Germline assignment: CDR1 SGHVS and CDR2 FQNEAQ. For the CDR3, the DNA is TGTGCCAGCAGCTTAGGGTCTCCGGGACAACTTACCGGGGAGCTGTTTTTT. This gives the protein CASSLGSPGQLTGELFF.

The gene calls are TRBV6-5 and TRBJ1-1; 7 bases fit TRBD1. The CDR3 extends over 12 amino acids. Germline-derived CDR1 and CDR2 are MNHEY and SVGAGI. The J segment lost 3 bases and the V segment lost 9 bases, leaving 4 bases of the junction unmatched. The CDR3 DNA reads as TGTGCCAGTCGGGACAGCTACACTGAAGCTTTCTTT. This sequence encodes CASRDSYTEAFF.

The chain couples TRBV29-1 to TRBJ1-1; no reliable D call. The germline V gene encodes CDR1 SQVTM and CDR2 ANQGSEA. Deletions cut 4 bases from V and 0 bases from J, with 9 bases between. This CDR3 region has 13 residues. This CDR3 is CSVVTVMNTEAFF. For the CDR3, the DNA is TGCAGCGTTGTTACAGTCATGAACACTGAAGCTTTCTTT.

This rearrangement joins TRBV30 to TRBJ1-1, with TRBD1 matching 8 bases. J lost 4 bases, V lost 1 base, and 8 bases had no gene match. CDR3 length equals 15 residues. CDR1 and CDR2 (germline): GTSNPN, SVGIG (reference sequence). Written as DNA, the CDR3 is TGTGCCTGGAGTGGCCGATCGACAGGGGTCACTGAAGCTTTCTTT. It translates to CAWSGRSTGVTEAFF. Looking up the rest from reference TRBV30 and TRBJ1-1 gives the full variable domain: SQTIHQWPATLVQPVGSPLSLECTVEGTSNPNLYWYRQAAGRGLQLLFYSVGIGQISSEVPQNLSASRPQDRQFILSSKKLLLSDSGFYLCAWSGRSTGVTEAFFGQGTRLTVV.

This chain uses TRBV28 with TRBJ2-7, with TRBD2 matching over 8 bases. The CDR3 is 15 residues long. V lost 7 bases, J lost 2 bases, and 10 bases stayed unmatched. From germline, CDR1 is MDHEN and CDR2 SYDVKM. The CDR3 DNA follows: TGTGCCAGCACCTGGGGTACTAGCGGTACCTACGAGCAGTACTTC. It is translated as CASTWGTSGTYEQYF.

The V call is TRBV9, the J call TRBJ1-4; a possible D gene is TRBD1 (5 bases). Trimming took 3 bases from V and 7 from J, leaving 13 bases between them. Germline V gives CDR1 SGDLS, CDR2 YYNGEE. The CDR3 covers 14 residues. CDR3 nucleotide sequence: TGTGCCAGCAGCGGGGGCCGGCGGGGTGAAAAACTGTTTTTT. It is translated as CASSGGRRGEKLFF.

The chain recombines TRBV28 with TRBJ2-7; 8 bases fit TRBD1. The CDR3 runs to 14 residues. Germline CDR1 reads MDHEN; CDR2 reads SYDVKM. The V segment lost 3 bases and the J segment 1 base; nucleotides outside the gene matches: 2. The CDR3 loop reads CASSFDRGSYEQYF. The CDR3 DNA is TGTGCCAGCAGTTTCGACAGGGGTTCCTACGAGCAGTACTTC.

The V call is TRBV5-1, the J call TRBJ2-2; 7 nucleotides match TRBD2. With V trimmed by 1 base and J by 3 bases, 6 bases remained unmatched. Per germline, CDR1 SGHRS and CDR2 YFSETQ. CDR3 length: 16 residues. The CDR3 spells CASSLIERGYTGELFF. The CDR3, as DNA: TGCGCCAGCAGCTTGATCGAGCGGGGATACACCGGGGAGCTGTTTTTT. Full variable domain (remainder filled in from reference TRBV5-1 and TRBJ2-2): KAGVTQTPRYLIKTRGQQVTLSCSPISGHRSVSWYQQTPGQGLQFLFEYFSETQRNKGNFPGRFSGRQFSNSRSEMNVSTLELGDSALYLCASSLIERGYTGELFFGEGSRLTVL.

The chain combines TRBV6-5 with TRBJ2-4; TRBD2 matches at 9 bases. Germline V gives CDR1 MNHEY, CDR2 SVGAGI. With 6 bases clipped from V and 9 bases from J, the junction kept 6 bases outside the gene matches. The length of the CDR3 is 13 residues. The CDR3 spells CASRSGGRSIQYF. The CDR3 nucleotides are TGTGCCAGCAGGAGCGGGGGGCGGAGCATTCAGTACTTC.

In nucleotides, the CDR3 is TGTGCCAGCACGGCGACAGCCGCCTACAATGAGCAGTTCTTC. Translation: CASTATAAYNEQFF. J is TRBJ2-1 and V is TRBV6-1, with D perhaps matching TRBD1 (5 bases). Germline CDR1 and CDR2: MNHNS and SASEGT. CDR3 length: 14 amino acids. The germline V and J ends were trimmed by 7 bases and 2 bases, with 12 bases remaining between them.

This clone was found a few times. The CDR3: CASSHGRFGSSYNEQFF. CDR3 sequence (DNA): TGTGCCAGCAGCCATGGCAGGTTCGGGAGCTCCTACAATGAGCAGTTCTTC. The J gene is TRBJ2-1, the V gene TRBV4-2, with a possible D match to TRBD2 (6 bases). This CDR3 has 17 amino acids. V lost 3 bases, J lost 0 bases, and 15 bases lay in between. Germline values: CDR1 LGHNA, CDR2 YNFKEQ.

This clone was counted once. This rearrangement joins TRBV10-3 to TRBJ2-5; D is unclear. Germline CDR1 is ENHRY and CDR2 is SYGVKD. V gave up 3 bases and J gave up 3 bases, with 5 bases separating them. The CDR3 runs 12 residues. CDR3 bases: TGTGCCATCAGTGAACCTAAAGAGACCCAGTACTTC. Encoded protein: CAISEPKETQYF.

The rearrangement links TRBV28 to TRBJ2-7; tentatively, D is TRBD1 (5 bases). Trimming pared 7 bases from V and 0 bases from J, leaving 7 bases between. The length of the CDR3 is 12 residues. Germline CDR1 is MDHEN and CDR2 is SYDVKM. CDR3 sequence: CASKTGSYEQYF. CDR3 DNA: TGTGCCAGCAAAACAGGCTCCTACGAGCAGTACTTC.

The rearrangement uses TRBV28 and TRBJ2-7; D unresolved. Germline-derived CDR1 and CDR2 are MDHEN and SYDVKM. The CDR3 sequence is 12 residues long. Trimming took off 8 bases at V and 0 bases at J, with 8 bases between the two ends. The CDR3 DNA reads as TGTGCCAGCGCTAACCCCTCCTACGAGCAGTACTTC. Amino acids: CASANPSYEQYF.

The V gene is TRBV30, the J gene TRBJ2-7, with a tentative D call TRBD2 (5 bases). The V gene's germline CDR1 is GTSNPN and CDR2 SVGIG (reference sequence). The V end was cut by 5 bases, the J end by 4 bases, with 9 bases between. CDR3 length: 11 residues. CDR3 in amino acids: CAWGSVYEQYF. The CDR3 DNA follows: TGTGCCTGGGGTAGCGTATACGAGCAGTACTTC.

V is TRBV19 and J is TRBJ2-3; no clear D. Germline lookup yields CDR1 LNHDA and CDR2 SQIVND (reference sequence). The length of the CDR3 is 11 residues. V lost 3 bases and J lost 6, with 4 bases in between. The CDR3 reads CASSIYDTQYF. The CDR3 bases are TGTGCCAGTAGTATCTACGATACGCAGTATTTT.